These T cell receptor beta chains were read from a single sample in a study of radiotherapy plus CTLA-4 blockade in lung cancer. Sequencing was performed with immunoSEQ multiplex PCR; in TCRdb, only in-frame clones are kept and a portion is missing. The sample lists about 57,000 clones, less than 85% occurring once. The sequencing here drew on peripheral blood, taken from a patient treated with radiotherapy plus ipilimumab. These receptors were obtained from a human donor with non-small cell lung cancer who had a complete response to radiotherapy plus ipilimumab. Both conserved end residues are part of each CDR3. Each record gives: V gene, clone size, J gene, D gene, CDR3 protein, CDR3 DNA. A D gene is named only where the DNA matches it firmly. Some rows have no size entry. The others give once, few or many, or a class for an expanded clone.

>TRBV6-5|.|TRBJ1-1|.
CASSRQRGTATEAFF
TGTGCCAGCAGTCGGCAGAGGGGGACGGCCACTGAAGCTTTCTTT
>TRBV6-5|.|TRBJ2-7|.
CASSRRQTRSYEQYF
TGTGCCAGCAGTCGACGACAGACGCGCTCCTACGAGCAGTACTTC
>TRBV25-1|.|TRBJ2-1|TRBD2
CASSGAGAPSYNEQFF
TGTGCCAGCAGTGGCGCGGGAGCCCCTTCCTACAATGAGCAGTTCTTC
>TRBV10-2|few|TRBJ1-5|TRBD1
CASSELRTGNYQPQHF
TGCGCCAGCAGTGAGTTGCGGACAGGGAACTATCAGCCCCAGCATTTT
>TRBV28|.|TRBJ1-2|.
CASSFQLQGYYGYTF
TGTGCCAGCAGTTTTCAACTGCAGGGATACTATGGCTACACCTTC
>TRBV6-1|.|TRBJ1-1|.
CGASMNTEAFF
TGTGGCGCGTCCATGAACACTGAAGCTTTCTTT
>TRBV28|few|TRBJ1-2|TRBD1
CASSSTGEEGYGYTF
TGTGCCAGCAGCTCCACAGGGGAGGAGGGCTATGGCTACACCTTC
>TRBV13|once|TRBJ2-1|.
CASSLYNNEQFF
TGTGCCAGCAGCCTCTATAACAATGAGCAGTTCTTC
>TRBV30|.|TRBJ2-2|TRBD1
CAWSRRPGQGNTGELFF
TGTGCCTGGAGTAGACGTCCGGGACAGGGTAACACCGGGGAGCTGTTTTTT
>TRBV5-1|.|TRBJ2-1|TRBD2
CASSLAPWKREGRNEQFF
TGCGCCAGCAGCTTGGCGCCATGGAAGCGGGAGGGCCGTAATGAGCAGTTCTTC
>TRBV4-3|.|TRBJ2-2|.
CASSQEGVGELFF
TGCGCCAGCAGCCAAGAAGGGGTCGGGGAGCTGTTTTTT
>TRBV19|.|TRBJ2-2|.
CASSRDHDRSSTGELFF
TGTGCCAGTAGCCGGGATCATGATAGGTCCTCCACCGGGGAGCTGTTTTTT
>TRBV25-1|.|TRBJ1-2|.
CASSENPTYGYTF
TGTGCCAGCAGTGAAAACCCTACTTATGGCTACACCTTC
>TRBV19|.|TRBJ1-5|.
CASSIDQTTHHQPQHF
TGTGCCAGTAGTATAGATCAGACGACACACCATCAGCCCCAGCATTTT
>TRBV5-4|once|TRBJ2-1|TRBD2
CASRPGTSGGNEQFF
TGTGCCAGCAGGCCCGGGACTAGCGGGGGGAATGAGCAGTTCTTC
>TRBV9|.|TRBJ1-2|.
CASSVDGGVYGYTF
TGTGCCAGCAGCGTAGATGGGGGGGTGTATGGCTACACCTTC
>TRBV18|once|TRBJ2-2|TRBD1
CASSPTGTVDTGELFF
TGTGCCAGCTCCCCTACCGGGACAGTGGACACCGGGGAGCTGTTTTTT
>TRBV19|.|TRBJ2-7|.
CASSISGRGRYEQYF
TGTGCCAGTAGTATATCCGGTCGAGGAAGATACGAGCAGTACTTC
>TRBV4-1|.|TRBJ2-6|.
CASSPRRDSGANVLTF
TGCGCCAGCAGCCCCCGCCGGGACTCTGGGGCCAACGTCCTGACTTTC
>TRBV27|.|TRBJ2-2|.
CASSFLGATTGELFF
TGTGCCAGCAGTTTTCTGGGGGCTACAACCGGGGAGCTGTTTTTT
>TRBV15|.|TRBJ1-5|TRBD1
CATSSPGQGSNQPQHF
TGTGCCACCAGCAGCCCCGGACAGGGAAGCAATCAGCCCCAGCATTTT
>TRBV5-4|.|TRBJ1-6|TRBD1
CASSSEKDRDYNSPLHF
TGTGCCAGCAGCTCGGAAAAGGACAGGGACTATAATTCACCCCTCCACTTT
>TRBV7-2|.|TRBJ1-1|.
CASSLPLRTEAFF
TGTGCCAGCAGCTTACCGCTGAGGACTGAAGCTTTCTTT
>TRBV30|.|TRBJ1-2|TRBD1
CAWSTRQGYGYTF
TGTGCCTGGAGTACCCGACAGGGATATGGCTACACCTTC
>TRBV7-9|.|TRBJ2-1|TRBD2
CASSLLPGLAGTLYNEQFF
TGTGCCAGCAGCTTGTTACCGGGACTAGCGGGAACATTGTACAATGAGCAGTTCTTC
>TRBV10-3|few|TRBJ2-2|.
CAIRVQSNTGELFF
TGTGCCATCAGAGTACAGTCGAACACCGGGGAGCTGTTTTTT
>TRBV7-9|.|TRBJ2-2|TRBD2
CASSLDGGRAYGELFF
TGTGCCAGCAGCTTAGATGGCGGGAGGGCCTACGGGGAGCTGTTTTTT
>TRBV29-1|.|TRBJ2-1|.
CSVERGYDNEQFF
TGCAGCGTTGAAAGGGGTTACGACAATGAGCAGTTCTTC
>TRBV7-9|.|TRBJ1-5|.
CASSPPGDSNQPQHF
TGTGCCAGCAGCCCCCCAGGGGATAGCAATCAGCCCCAGCATTTT
>TRBV9|.|TRBJ2-1|.
CASSPREKSYNEQFF
TGTGCCAGCAGCCCCAGGGAAAAGTCCTACAATGAGCAGTTCTTC
>TRBV14|.|TRBJ1-1|.
CASSQDYGETEAFF
TGTGCCAGCAGCCAAGATTACGGGGAAACTGAAGCTTTCTTT
>TRBV30|.|TRBJ2-7|.
CAWDMGQAYEQYF
TGTGCCTGGGACATGGGACAAGCCTACGAGCAGTACTTC
>TRBV5-4|few|TRBJ2-2|TRBD2
CASQPSGSIGELFF
TGTGCCAGCCAGCCTAGCGGGAGCATCGGGGAGCTGTTTTTT
>TRBV15|.|TRBJ2-7|TRBD1
CATSSGGTGSYEQYF
TGTGCCACCAGCAGCGGGGGGACAGGGTCCTACGAGCAGTACTTC